This passage covers 26 T cell receptor beta chains from one sample sequenced in a study of siplizumab effects on memory and regulatory T cells. Produced via immunoSEQ multiplex PCR; TCRdb's table is partial and in-frame only. The sample comprises 90,000 to 150,000 clones, 93% of which are singletons, and around 0.15% rests with the top ten. The specimen was non-Treg CD4+ T cells sorted from blood. The origin of the receptors is a human donor in good health.

In DNA form, the CDR3 reads TGTGCCAGCACCCAACAGGGGGCGGTGGAGACCCAGTACTTC. Protein sequence: CASTQQGAVETQYF. The V call is TRBV2, the J call TRBJ2-5; TRBD1 agrees at 9 bases. Germline CDR1 is SNHLY and CDR2 is FYNNEI. The trim removed 7 bases at V and 5 bases at J, leaving 8 bases unmatched. The CDR3 consists of 14 residues.

This rearrangement joins TRBV5-4 to TRBJ2-3, with 7 bases lining up with TRBD2. The CDR3 has 16 residues. The germline gives CDR1 SGHNT, CDR2 YYREEE (reference sequence). Trimming removed 4 bases from V and 1 base from J; junction bases left unmatched: 9. CDR3 in amino acids: CASSPWTSLGTDTQYF. As DNA, the CDR3 is TGTGCCAGCAGCCCCTGGACTAGTTTGGGCACAGATACGCAGTATTTT.

The rearrangement uses TRBV4-2 and TRBJ2-5; perhaps TRBD2 as D (5 bases). V lost 0 bases to trimming and J lost 5 bases, with 16 bases between them. CDR3 size: 16 residues. Germline V lookup: CDR1 LGHNA, CDR2 YNFKEQ. In DNA, the CDR3 is TGTGCCAGCAGCCAAGATTCGGCCGGGTCGGGGGAGACCCAGTACTTC. Amino acid sequence: CASSQDSAGSGETQYF.

This chain links TRBV19 with TRBJ2-7; D may be TRBD2 (6 bases). This CDR3 spans 16 amino acids. Between the trimmed V and J ends, which lost 3 bases and 0 bases, there was a span of 15 bases. Looked up from germline, CDR1 is LNHDA and CDR2 is SQIVND (reference sequence). The CDR3 bases are TGTGCCAGTAGTATGAAGGGCGGGACGTCCTCCTACGAGCAGTACTTC. It codes for CASSMKGGTSSYEQYF. Looking up the rest from reference TRBV19 and TRBJ2-7 gives the full variable domain: DGGITQSPKYLFRKEGQNVTLSCEQNLNHDAMYWYRQDPGQGLRLIYYSQIVNDFQKGDIAEGYSVSREKKESFPLTVTSAQKNPTAFYLCASSMKGGTSSYEQYFGPGTRLTVT.

This chain joins TRBV6-1 and TRBJ2-5; 11 bases match TRBD1. Trimming took 5 bases from V and 4 from J; bases not matched to a gene: 3. The CDR3 loop spans 14 amino acids. The germline CDR1 and CDR2 sequences are MNHNS and SASEGT. The CDR3 reads CASSKDRGRETQYF. As DNA, the CDR3 is TGTGCCAGCAGTAAGGACAGGGGGCGAGAGACCCAGTACTTC.

The chain couples TRBV18 to TRBJ1-3; D uncertain. The germline V and J ends were trimmed by 1 base and 0 bases, with 10 bases remaining between them. The CDR3 contains 16 residues. Germline V gene data show CDR1 as KGHSH and CDR2 as LQKENI. The CDR3 is CASSPQSGHSGNTIYF. CDR3 DNA: TGTGCCAGCTCACCACAGAGCGGGCACTCTGGAAACACCATATATTTT.

The chain joins TRBV5-6 to TRBJ2-5; 7 bases match TRBD1. Germline trimming cut 6 bases from V and 2 bases from J; bases unmatched to any gene: 13. The CDR3 consists of 16 residues. Germline V gene data show CDR1 as SGHDT and CDR2 as YYEEEE. CDR3 bases: TGTGCCAGCACCATTGAAAGGTCGGGACAGCAAGAGACCCAGTACTTC. It encodes CASTIERSGQQETQYF.

In this sample, this clone turned up once. J is TRBJ2-1 and V is TRBV7-3, with a tentative D call TRBD2 (6 bases). V shed 5 bases and J shed 9 bases, with 14 bases lying between them. The CDR3 loop spans 13 amino acids. CDR1 and CDR2 (germline): SGHTA, FQGTGA. Here the CDR3 DNA reads TGTGCCAGCAGCCTAGCACGGGAGTCTGAGCAGTTCTTC. Amino acids: CASSLARESEQFF.

The V call is TRBV7-9, the J call TRBJ2-5; the D is unclear. V was trimmed by 5 bases and J by 0 bases, leaving 1 base between them. The germline V gene has CDR1 SEHNR and CDR2 FQNEAQ (reference sequence). The CDR3 length is 11 residues. This CDR3 reads CASSNQETQYF. CDR3 in DNA: TGTGCCAGCAGCAACCAAGAGACCCAGTACTTC.

This chain uses TRBV6-7 with TRBJ1-5; no clear D. TRBV6-7 counts as an open reading frame of uncertain function. Trimming took off 2 bases at V and 3 bases at J, with 11 bases between the two ends. The length of the CDR3 is 15 residues. CDR3 amino acids: CASSYGCQDNQPQHF. CDR3 nucleotide sequence: TGTGCCAGCAGTTACGGCTGCCAGGACAATCAGCCCCAGCATTTT.

The rearrangement joins TRBV30 to TRBJ2-2; D is perhaps TRBD1 or TRBD2 (5 bases each). V was shortened by 3 bases and J by 2 bases, with 10 bases between the two germline ends. Germline lookup yields CDR1 GTSNPN and CDR2 SVGIG (reference sequence). This CDR3 has 14 amino acids. This chain's CDR3 is CAWRRGVNTGELFF. The CDR3 DNA reads as TGTGCCTGGAGAAGGGGAGTAAACACCGGGGAGCTGTTTTTT.

The chain couples TRBV5-8 to TRBJ2-2; 15 bases line up with TRBD2. Germline CDR1 SGHTS, CDR2 YDEGEE. The CDR3 spans 19 residues. V lost 0 bases, J lost 5 bases, and 8 bases stayed unmatched. The CDR3 spells CASSLVDGLAGGPTGELFF. As DNA, the CDR3 is TGTGCCAGCAGCTTGGTGGACGGACTAGCGGGGGGGCCTACCGGGGAGCTGTTTTTT.

V is TRBV11-3 and J is TRBJ2-3; TRBD2 matches 9 bases. Germline CDR1 is SGHNT and CDR2 is YENEEA. The length of the CDR3 is 16 residues. The V gene end was trimmed by 3 bases and the J gene end by 1 base; junction bases not matched to a gene: 5. The CDR3 spells CASSLAGGRGTDTQYF. The CDR3 nucleotides are TGTGCCAGCAGCTTGGCGGGGGGGCGAGGCACAGATACGCAGTATTTT.

The chain couples TRBV5-1 to TRBJ1-1, with 8 bases lining up with TRBD1. Germline values: CDR1 SGHRS, CDR2 YFSETQ. V lost 4 bases and J lost 1; bases outside the gene matches: 12. The CDR3 sequence is 17 residues long. CDR3 sequence: CASSIHQGAGSNTEAFF. Here the CDR3 DNA reads TGCGCCAGCAGCATACATCAGGGGGCCGGTTCGAACACTGAAGCTTTCTTT.

The gene calls are TRBV28 and TRBJ2-3, with 8 bases identical to TRBD1. CDR3 length: 15 amino acids. Trimming at V came to 1 base and at J to 6 bases, leaving 6 bases not matched to a gene. Germline CDR1 and CDR2: MDHEN and SYDVKM. CDR3 amino acids: CASSLFQGAGDTQYF. In DNA, the CDR3 is TGTGCCAGCAGTTTATTCCAGGGGGCAGGGGATACGCAGTATTTT.

In its sample, this clone was seen a few times. This chain uses TRBV4-3 with TRBJ1-3, with D hard to call. The CDR3 is 13 residues long. In germline, CDR1 is LGHNA, CDR2 YSLEER. V lost 0 bases and J lost 5, with 5 bases in between. In DNA form, the CDR3 reads TGCGCCAGCAGCCAAGATTACCGAAACACCATATATTTT. Translating gives CASSQDYRNTIYF.

The sample holds one count of this clone. The V and J genes are TRBV11-2 and TRBJ2-3; 8 nucleotides match TRBD1. V dropped 4 bases and J dropped 4; count of bases not matched to a gene: 13. The CDR3 runs to 17 residues. Germline CDR1 SGHAT, CDR2 FQNNGV. In DNA form, the CDR3 reads TGTGCCAGCAGCTCCGATTGGGACAGGATAAGCCCAGATACGCAGTATTTT. Protein sequence: CASSSDWDRISPDTQYF.

This clone was counted a single time. V and J are TRBV30 and TRBJ2-2; no firm D call. CDR3 length: 10 residues. Trimming removed 1 base from V and 11 bases from J, with 5 bases in between. The germline CDR1 and CDR2 sequences are GTSNPN and SVGIG (reference sequence). The chain's CDR3 is CAWSARELFF. CDR3 DNA: TGTGCCTGGAGTGCCCGAGAGCTGTTTTTT.

The rearrangement links TRBV19 to TRBJ1-6; D not certain. Germline CDR1 LNHDA, CDR2 SQIVND (reference sequence). CDR3 length: 15 residues. V lost 6 bases, J lost 5 bases, and 14 bases lay in between. DNA of the CDR3: TGTGCCAGTAGGGGATTATTAGCCAATAATTCACCCCTCCACTTT. It is translated as CASRGLLANNSPLHF.

The genes are TRBV5-4 and TRBJ2-1, with 8 nucleotides matching TRBD1. Germline CDR1 reads SGHNT; CDR2 reads YYREEE (reference sequence). CDR3 length equals 14 residues. The V segment lost 3 bases and the J segment 8 bases; nucleotides outside the gene matches: 7. As DNA, the CDR3 is TGTGCCAGCAGCTCAGGGGGCTCTTTAGATGAGCAGTTCTTC. Amino acid sequence: CASSSGGSLDEQFF.

The rearrangement links TRBV4-1 to TRBJ2-1; TRBD2 matches 15 bases. V shed 6 bases and J 3 bases; nucleotides not matched to a gene: 15. This CDR3 has 20 amino acids. Per germline, CDR1 MGHRA and CDR2 YSYEKL. CDR3 sequence reads: CASSRGTPRTSGGGYNEQFF. The CDR3 region has the DNA TGCGCCAGCAGTCGTGGGACACCGAGGACTAGCGGGGGGGGCTACAATGAGCAGTTCTTC.

CDR3 DNA: TGCGCCAGCAGTGAGTCGACTCTGGGACTTCGGGATTCACCCCTCCACTTT. As protein: CASSESTLGLRDSPLHF. The chain links TRBV10-1 to TRBJ1-6; tentative D call: TRBD1 (5 bases). The germline gives CDR1 WNHNN, CDR2 SYGVQD (reference sequence). V gave up 0 bases and J gave up 8 bases, with 17 bases separating them. This CDR3 is 17 amino acids long.

This chain links TRBV28 with TRBJ1-4, with a weak D call TRBD1 (5 bases). The CDR3 is 14 residues long. Germline loops: CDR1 MDHEN, CDR2 SYDVKM. Deletions cut 6 bases from V and 5 bases from J, with 13 bases between. CDR3 DNA sequence: TGTGCCAGCAGAATCGGGGGTCGGAATGAAAAACTGTTTTTT. Its protein product is CASRIGGRNEKLFF. The full variable domain, in which reference TRBV28 and TRBJ1-4 provide the parts outside the CDR3, is DVKVTQSSRYLVKRTGEKVFLECVQDMDHENMFWYRQDPGLGLRLIYFSYDVKMKEKGDIPEGYSVSREKKERFSLILESASTNQTSMYLCASRIGGRNEKLFFGSGTQLSVL.

A single count supports this clone. This chain links TRBV7-2 with TRBJ1-3, with D maybe TRBD1 (5 bases). V gave up 1 base and J gave up 0 bases, with 7 bases separating them. Per the germline V gene, CDR1 is SGHTA and CDR2 is FQGNSA. The CDR3 length is 15 residues. The DNA for the CDR3 is TGTGCCAGCAGCTTAGACAGGAGCTCTGGAAACACCATATATTTT. This sequence encodes CASSLDRSSGNTIYF.

V and J are TRBV7-2 and TRBJ2-3, with D hard to call. CDR1 is SGHTA and CDR2 is FQGNSA in the germline V gene. V was shortened by 5 bases and J by 2 bases, with 8 bases between the two germline ends. CDR3 length: 13 amino acids. The CDR3 DNA follows: TGTGCCAGCAGCCGGCAATCCACAGATACGCAGTATTTT. Translating gives CASSRQSTDTQYF.

The rearrangement links TRBV18 to TRBJ1-2; 8 bases match TRBD1. The germline gives CDR1 KGHSH, CDR2 LQKENI. The CDR3 has 16 residues. Unmatched junction bases numbered 7, after V lost 0 bases and J lost 4 bases. The CDR3 DNA sequence: TGTGCCAGCTCACCACCCCGAGTACAGGGGGTCTATGGCTACACCTTC. This sequence encodes CASSPPRVQGVYGYTF.